The clone carrying this TCR beta chain turned up a few times. The data stem from a study of blood T cell dynamics during melanoma immunotherapy. For the study at large: Patients with metastatic melanoma got pembrolizumab or nivolumab-ipilimumab as first-line care.

DNA loading was fixed at 350 to 450 ng for all bulk PBMC samples. Sequencing used immunoSEQ multiplex PCR; TCRdb keeps in-frame clones, though not all of them. In the table there are about 12,000 clones, roughly 88% of which are singletons. This CDR3 has 13 residues. V lost 6 bases and J lost 8, with 13 bases in between. From germline, CDR1 is SNHLY and CDR2 FYNNEI. Documented time point: week 3, after first cycle of checkpoint inhibitor. The source material was blood, sampled from a patient treated with checkpoint blockade. The sequence derives from a human donor with melanoma. The chain is built from TRBV2 and TRBJ1-4; no reliable D call. The CDR3, as DNA: TGTGCCAGCAGCCAAGACTGGAGGGAAAAACTGTTTTTT. It yields the protein CASSQDWREKLFF.